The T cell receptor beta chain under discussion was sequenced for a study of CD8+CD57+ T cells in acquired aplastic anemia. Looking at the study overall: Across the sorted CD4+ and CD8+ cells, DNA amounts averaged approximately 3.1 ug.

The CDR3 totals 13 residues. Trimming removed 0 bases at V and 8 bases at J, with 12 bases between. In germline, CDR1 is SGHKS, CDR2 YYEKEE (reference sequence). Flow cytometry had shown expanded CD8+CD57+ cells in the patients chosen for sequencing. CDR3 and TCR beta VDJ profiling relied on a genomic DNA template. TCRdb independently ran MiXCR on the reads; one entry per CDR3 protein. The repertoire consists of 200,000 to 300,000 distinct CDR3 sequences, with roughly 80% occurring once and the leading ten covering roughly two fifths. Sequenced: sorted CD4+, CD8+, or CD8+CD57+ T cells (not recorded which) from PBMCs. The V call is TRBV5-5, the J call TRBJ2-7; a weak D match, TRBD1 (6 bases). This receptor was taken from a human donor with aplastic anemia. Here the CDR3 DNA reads TGTGCCAGCAGCTTGGACAGGGCGGAGCAGCAGTACGTC. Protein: CASSLDRAEQQYV.